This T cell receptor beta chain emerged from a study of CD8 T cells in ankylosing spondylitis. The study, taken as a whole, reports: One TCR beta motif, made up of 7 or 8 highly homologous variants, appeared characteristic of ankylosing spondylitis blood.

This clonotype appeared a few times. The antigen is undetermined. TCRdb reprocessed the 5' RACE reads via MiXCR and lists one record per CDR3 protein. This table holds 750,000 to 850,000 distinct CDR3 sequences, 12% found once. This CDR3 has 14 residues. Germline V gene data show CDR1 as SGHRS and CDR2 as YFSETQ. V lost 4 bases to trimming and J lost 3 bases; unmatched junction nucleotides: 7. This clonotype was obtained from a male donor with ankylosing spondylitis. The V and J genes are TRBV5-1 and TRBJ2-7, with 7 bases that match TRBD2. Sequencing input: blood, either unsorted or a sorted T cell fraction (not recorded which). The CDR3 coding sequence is TGCGCCAGCAGCGGCGGGACTATGGACTACGAGCAGTACTTC. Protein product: CASSGGTMDYEQYF. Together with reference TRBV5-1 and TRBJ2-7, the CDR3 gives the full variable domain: KAGVTQTPRYLIKTRGQQVTLSCSPISGHRSVSWYQQTPGQGLQFLFEYFSETQRNKGNFPGRFSGRQFSNSRSEMNVSTLELGDSALYLCASSGGTMDYEQYFGPGTRLTVT.